The entry that follows covers one TCR beta chain sequence. Its target is unknown. One junction end does not reproduce the germline sequence, and a read error may be involved. Constant-region reverse primers amplified full-length variable regions, followed by semi-nested Nested Universal Primer A PCR. TCRdb processed the 5' RACE reads anew with MiXCR; each CDR3 protein has one entry. Counted here are approximately 60,000 distinct CDR3 sequences, about 26% occurring once; the ten biggest clones make up 2% to 2.5%. Treg sorting used a CD4+CD25+CD127-/low gate. Study-wide results and limits: Tumor Treg TCRs overlapped most with tumor naive CD4+ cells. Whole repertoires were not studied in the larger cohort, only one V-J beta rearrangement.

The CDR3 sequence is 15 residues long. Per germline, CDR1 SGHRS and CDR2 YFSETQ. Source material: tumor-infiltrating Tregs sorted from the breast tumor. The rearrangement joins TRBV5-1 to TRBJ1-1; 7 bases align to TRBD1. The receptor was isolated from a female donor with breast cancer. CDR3 loop: CASNLGAGGNTEAFF. DNA of the CDR3: TGCGCCAGCAACTTGGGGGCAGGGGGGAACACTGAAGCTTTCTTT.